This T cell receptor (beta chain) was identified in a study of T-cell memory formation after mild COVID-19. Study-wide background: Largely, TCR clusters stayed within a single donor.

The 5'RACE method, run with constant-segment primers, produced TCR alpha and TCR beta cDNA libraries (carrying sample barcodes and UMIs). TCRdb itself ran the 5' RACE reads through MiXCR, one entry per CDR3 protein. Altogether about 360,000 distinct CDR3 sequences are present, 14% being singletons, with the ten largest covering under 25%. The study, taken as a whole, reports: Mainly CM and EM harbored the contracting CD4+ clones; mainly EMRA harbored the CD8+ ones. SARS-CoV-2 specificity of second-wave clones peaking day 37 was unconfirmed.

This clonotype appeared many times. Its antigen is unidentified. Material: PBMCs or a T cell subset sorted from them (not recorded which). The sequence derives from a man between 18 and 35 years old who had mild COVID-19 (a few samples of this study predate the infection). Cell type and time point are not known.

The CDR3 DNA reads TGTGCCACCAGTGATCCTTCCAGGGGTAGCTATGGCTACACCTTC. Encoded protein: CATSDPSRGSYGYTF. This sequence joins TRBV24-1 and TRBJ1-2, with a weak D call TRBD1 (6 bases). Deletions cut 3 bases from V and 4 bases from J, with 14 bases between. This CDR3 is built from 15 residues. The germline V gene encodes CDR1 KGHDR and CDR2 SFDVKD.